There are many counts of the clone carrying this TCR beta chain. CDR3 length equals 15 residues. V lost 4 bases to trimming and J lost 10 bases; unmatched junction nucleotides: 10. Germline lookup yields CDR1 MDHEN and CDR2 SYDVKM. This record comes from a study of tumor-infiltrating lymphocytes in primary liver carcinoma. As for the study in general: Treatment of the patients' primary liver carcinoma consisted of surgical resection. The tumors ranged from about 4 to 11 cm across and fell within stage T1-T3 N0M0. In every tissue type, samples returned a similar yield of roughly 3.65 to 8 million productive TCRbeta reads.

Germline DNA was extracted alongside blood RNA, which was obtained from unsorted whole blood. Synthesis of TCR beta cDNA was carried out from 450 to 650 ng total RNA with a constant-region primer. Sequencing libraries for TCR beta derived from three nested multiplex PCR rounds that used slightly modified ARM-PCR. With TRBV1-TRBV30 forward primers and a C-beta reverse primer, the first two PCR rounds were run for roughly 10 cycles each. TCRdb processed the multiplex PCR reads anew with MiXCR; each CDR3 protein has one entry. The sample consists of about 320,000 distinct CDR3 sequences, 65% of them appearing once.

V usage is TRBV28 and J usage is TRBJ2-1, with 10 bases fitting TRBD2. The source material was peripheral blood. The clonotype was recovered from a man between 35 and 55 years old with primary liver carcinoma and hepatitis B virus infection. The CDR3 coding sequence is TGTGCCAGCAGTTCCGGGACTAGCGTCGCCGGGGAGCAGTTCTTC. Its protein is CASSSGTSVAGEQFF.